Listed here are 21 T cell receptor beta chains from one sample, sequenced in a study of low-dose radiotherapy and immunotherapy resistance in tumors. TCR amplification ran roughly 20 PCR cycles using constant-region and V-primer adapter primers. Each CDR3 protein is one row after TCRdb ran MiXCR on the reads. The sample carries roughly 52,000 distinct CDR3 sequences, approximately 35% recorded once. Regarding time point: after trial treatment. Treatment: LDRT plus nivolumab, ipilimumab, low-dose cyclophosphamide and aspirin (RACIN trial). Material: PBMCs, obtained after low-dose radiotherapy plus immunotherapy. These receptors all stem from a male donor with rectosigmoid adenocarcinoma.

The chain couples TRBV10-3 to TRBJ2-3, with a weak D call TRBD1 (6 bases). The CDR3 sequence is 13 residues long. Trimming left V 6 bases short and J 5 bases short, with 12 bases between. CDR1 is ENHRY and CDR2 is SYGVKD in the germline V gene. The CDR3 coding sequence is TGTGCCATCAGGGCAGGGGCAGGAGATACGCAGTATTTT. This gives the protein CAIRAGAGDTQYF.

In its sample, this clonotype was seen a few times. This chain links TRBV7-3 with TRBJ1-1, with D uncertain. Deletions cut 3 bases from V and 6 bases from J, with 17 bases between. CDR1 is SGHTA and CDR2 is FQGTGA in the germline V gene. This CDR3 region has 15 residues. CDR3 in DNA: TGTGCCAGCAGCTTCCAGCCTTTGCCCGTCTCTGAAGCTTTCTTT. Its translation is CASSFQPLPVSEAFF.

This clonotype came up a few times. The J gene is TRBJ1-5, the V gene TRBV28; D is perhaps TRBD1 (5 bases). Germline V gives CDR1 MDHEN, CDR2 SYDVKM. V was clipped by 2 bases and J by 2 bases, with 10 bases between them. The CDR3 totals 15 residues. The CDR3 sequence is CASSLRPGGNQPQHF. DNA for the CDR3: TGTGCCAGCAGTTTAAGACCGGGGGGCAATCAGCCCCAGCATTTT.

The rearrangement links TRBV6-2 or TRBV6-3 to TRBJ2-1; 12 bases fit TRBD2. V was clipped by 6 bases and J by 9 bases; unmatched bases: 9. The CDR3 loop spans 15 amino acids. In germline, CDR1 is MNHEY, CDR2 SVGEGT. CDR3 in amino acids: CASRPSGRAVGEQFF. The CDR3 DNA reads as TGTGCCAGCAGGCCTAGCGGGAGGGCCGTGGGTGAGCAGTTCTTC.

Here the CDR3 DNA reads TGTGCCAGCAGAGTGGCCTCTGGCAGCACAGATACGCAGTATTTT. This translates into CASRVASGSTDTQYF. The rearrangement links TRBV2 to TRBJ2-3; D remains unclear. Trimming cost V 6 bases and J 0 bases, with 13 bases left between them. The CDR3 has 15 residues. The germline V gene has CDR1 SNHLY and CDR2 FYNNEI. The full variable domain, in which reference TRBV2 and TRBJ2-3 provide the parts outside the CDR3, is EPEVTQTPSHQVTQMGQEVILRCVPISNHLYFYWYRQILGQKVEFLVSFYNNEISEKSEIFDDQFSVERPDGSNFTLKIRSTKLEDSAMYFCASRVASGSTDTQYFGPGTRLTVL.

This clonotype was detected ten times or more. The DNA of the CDR3 is TGCGCCAGCAGCCAACCCGGACTAGCGGGGAAAAACATTCAGTACTTC. It is translated as CASSQPGLAGKNIQYF. The V gene is TRBV4-1, the J gene TRBJ2-4; 12 positions agree with TRBD2. The germline gives CDR1 MGHRA, CDR2 YSYEKL. V lost 2 bases, J lost 4 bases, and 3 bases stayed unmatched. The CDR3 runs to 16 residues.

On this clonotype: Because the CDR3 is missing its conserved closing phenylalanine or tryptophan, this is likely a read error. The chain recombines TRBV5-4 with TRBJ1-4; 10 nucleotides line up with TRBD1. Germline V gene sequence: CDR1 SGHNT, CDR2 YYREEE (reference sequence). CDR3 length: 16 amino acids. The CDR3 nucleotides read TGTGCCGGCAGCCTAGCTTCGGGACAGGGGACTGAAAAACTGTTTTCT. Amino acid sequence: CAGSLASGQGTEKLFS.

This clonotype has at least ten counts. The chain has TRBV7-2 and TRBJ2-3; D is unresolved. The germline V and J ends were trimmed by 0 bases and 0 bases, with 10 bases remaining between them. The CDR3 loop spans 16 amino acids. The germline V gene encodes CDR1 SGHTA and CDR2 FQGNSA. The CDR3 DNA follows: TGTGCCAGCAGCTTAGCGGGAAGAGCTAGCACAGATACGCAGTATTTT. It codes for CASSLAGRASTDTQYF.

V usage is TRBV4-2 and J usage is TRBJ2-3; D ambiguous. The CDR3 is made up of 13 amino acids. V lost 8 bases and J lost 1, with 10 bases in between. Germline V gene data show CDR1 as LGHNA and CDR2 as YNFKEQ. CDR3 DNA sequence: TGTGCCAGCGGAACGCTCGGCACAGATACGCAGTATTTT. Translating it yields CASGTLGTDTQYF.

As DNA, the CDR3 is TGTGCCAGCAGCGTTAAGGGACAGGGATCCTCGGGTGGCTACACCTTC. This translates into CASSVKGQGSSGGYTF. The chain uses TRBV7-2 and TRBJ1-2, with 9 nucleotides matching TRBD1. There are 16 residues in the CDR3. Trimming took 5 bases from V and 7 from J; bases not matched to a gene: 14. Germline values: CDR1 SGHTA, CDR2 FQGNSA.

This clonotype was counted ten times or more. V and J are TRBV7-2 and TRBJ1-5; TRBD1 is a possible D gene (6 bases). The germline CDR1 and CDR2 sequences are SGHTA and FQGNSA. This CDR3 is 14 amino acids long. Trimming shortened V by 5 bases and J by 5 bases, and 13 bases separated the two germline ends. The CDR3 here is CASSLPDRYQPQHF. The CDR3 DNA reads TGTGCCAGCAGCCTCCCGGACAGATATCAGCCCCAGCATTTT.

This clonotype was counted many times. The chain carries TRBV28 and TRBJ2-2; D is undetermined. Deletions cut 5 bases from V and 0 bases from J, with 7 bases between. This CDR3 spans 14 amino acids. Germline CDR1 reads MDHEN; CDR2 reads SYDVKM. DNA for the CDR3: TGTGCCAGCAGTATGCCCCCGAACACCGGGGAGCTGTTTTTT. Protein: CASSMPPNTGELFF.

This clonotype has a count of ten or more. The chain combines TRBV7-3 with TRBJ2-7; 7 bases are shared with TRBD2. Germline V gene lookup returns CDR1 SGHTA and CDR2 FQGTGA. CDR3 size: 14 residues. Losses at the gene ends were 5 bases for V and 5 bases for J; bases not matched to a gene: 9. CDR3 sequence: CASSIVGTNNEQYF. The CDR3 coding sequence is TGTGCCAGCAGCATTGTTGGGACTAATAACGAGCAGTACTTC.

This clonotype has a count of ten or more. The chain couples TRBV9 to TRBJ1-5, with TRBD1 matching 7 bases. This CDR3 comprises 15 residues. The trim removed 4 bases at V and 6 bases at J, leaving 10 bases unmatched. CDR1 is SGDLS and CDR2 is YYNGEE in the germline V gene. The CDR3 protein is CASSPTGTDVQPQHF. Written as DNA, the CDR3 is TGTGCCAGCAGCCCGACGGGGACAGACGTTCAGCCCCAGCATTTT.

This chain uses TRBV30 with TRBJ2-2; TRBD1 is a possible D gene (5 bases). CDR3 length equals 13 residues. Trimming removed 3 bases at V and 4 bases at J, with 9 bases between. The germline CDR1 and CDR2 sequences are GTSNPN and SVGIG (reference sequence). Here the CDR3 DNA reads TGTGCCTGGAGCGGTAGGGGCACCGGGGAGCTGTTTTTT. This translates into CAWSGRGTGELFF.

This clonotype was counted at least ten times. The chain recombines TRBV18 with TRBJ2-7, with D unresolved. The CDR3 has 14 residues. Germline lookup yields CDR1 KGHSH and CDR2 LQKENI. The ends were cut back, 3 bases at V and 1 base at J, with 10 bases in the middle. The CDR3 DNA is TGTGCCAGCTCACCGGCGGCAGGTTCCTACGAGCAGTACTTC. Its translation is CASSPAAGSYEQYF.

The J gene is TRBJ2-3, the V gene TRBV7-9; 7 bases agree with TRBD2. This CDR3 region has 18 residues. The V gene's germline CDR1 is SEHNR and CDR2 FQNEAQ (reference sequence). After removal of 4 bases from V and 0 bases from J, the junction contained 13 bases not matched to a gene. The CDR3 nucleotides read TGTGCCAGCAGCTCCCCCCCCGTGGGTAGCGGGAGCACAGATACGCAGTATTTT. Encoded protein: CASSSPPVGSGSTDTQYF.

The chain has TRBV6-2 or TRBV6-3 and TRBJ1-1, with D perhaps TRBD1 (5 bases). Germline loops: CDR1 MNHEY, CDR2 SVGEGT. This CDR3 has 17 amino acids. V gave up 2 bases and J gave up 4 bases, with 20 bases separating them. This CDR3 is CASSYSRSRVGGTEAFF. The CDR3 nucleotides read TGTGCCAGCAGTTACAGTAGGAGCAGGGTTGGGGGCACTGAAGCTTTCTTT.

In this sample, this clonotype turned up a few times. The chain employs TRBV10-3 and TRBJ2-4, with D unresolved. The CDR3 runs to 12 residues. Between the trimmed V and J ends, which lost 0 bases and 6 bases, there was a span of 3 bases. CDR1 and CDR2 from the germline V gene are ENHRY and SYGVKD. DNA of the CDR3: TGTGCCATCAGTGAGTCGAGAAACATTCAGTACTTC. This translates into CAISESRNIQYF.

Many counts were recorded for this clonotype. The chain recombines TRBV6-4 with TRBJ2-2; D unresolved. There are 11 residues in the CDR3. V dropped 0 bases and J dropped 7 bases, with 0 bases sitting between them. The germline CDR1 and CDR2 sequences are MRHNA and SNTAGT. The CDR3 DNA is TGTGCCAGCAGTGACTCCGGGGAGCTGTTTTTT. Translated, it gives CASSDSGELFF.

The rearrangement links TRBV28 to TRBJ2-1; D remains unclear. V was clipped by 2 bases and J by 3 bases, with 8 bases between them. Per the germline V gene, CDR1 is MDHEN and CDR2 is SYDVKM. There are 14 residues in the CDR3. In DNA form, the CDR3 reads TGTGCCAGCAGTTTACCCGGTCGCTACAATGAGCAGTTCTTC. Translation: CASSLPGRYNEQFF.